A single sample is the source of the 17 T cell receptor beta chains below, sequenced in a study of blood T cell repertoires in COVID-19. The repertoire was sequenced with immunoSEQ multiplex PCR; TCRdb's copy has only in-frame clones and lacks some. The repertoire consists of under 300,000 clones, with about 87% occurring once and the leading ten covering about 3%. Sequencing used PBMCs or T cells enriched from blood (not recorded which). The origin of the receptors is a woman aged 50 to 65 who had recovered from COVID-19.

V usage is TRBV18 and J usage is TRBJ2-3; D remains unclear. The CDR3 spans 12 residues. Germline assignment: CDR1 KGHSH and CDR2 LQKENI. Trimming removed 5 bases at V and 2 bases at J, with 5 bases between. CDR3 nucleotide sequence: TGTGCCAGCTCATCGTACACAGATACGCAGTATTTT. Encoded protein: CASSSYTDTQYF.

The chain carries TRBV28 and TRBJ1-5; TRBD1 matches at 9 bases. With 3 bases clipped from V and 8 bases from J, the junction kept 8 bases outside the gene matches. Germline values: CDR1 MDHEN, CDR2 SYDVKM. This CDR3 is 15 amino acids long. The DNA of the CDR3 is TGTGCCAGCAGTTTGGTGGGACAGGGATCTGAGCCCCAGCATTTT. Translating gives CASSLVGQGSEPQHF.

This rearrangement joins TRBV10-3 to TRBJ1-5; 7 positions agree with TRBD1. Germline V gene lookup returns CDR1 ENHRY and CDR2 SYGVKD. This CDR3 has 15 amino acids. V was pared by 3 bases and J by 7 bases, with 9 bases of the junction left unmatched. The CDR3 loop reads CAISDSTGTGQPQHF. The CDR3 bases are TGTGCCATCAGTGATTCGACAGGGACGGGGCAGCCCCAGCATTTT.

The rearrangement links TRBV3-1 (or the pseudogene TRBV3-2) to TRBJ2-5; 7 positions match TRBD2. The CDR3 spans 15 residues. CDR1 is LGHDT and CDR2 is YNNKEL in the germline V gene (reference sequence). Trimming at V came to 2 bases and at J to 4 bases, leaving 7 bases not matched to a gene. CDR3: CASSQLAGVVETQYF. CDR3 DNA sequence: TGTGCCAGCAGCCAATTGGCGGGAGTCGTAGAGACCCAGTACTTC.

V gene TRBV29-1 combines with J gene TRBJ2-3; 7 nucleotides line up with TRBD2. The V and J ends lost 4 bases and 3 bases, in that order; junction bases with no gene match: 4. CDR3 length: 13 amino acids. Per the germline V gene, CDR1 is SQVTM and CDR2 is ANQGSEA. CDR3 protein: CSVAPAGTDTQYF. The CDR3 DNA reads TGCAGCGTTGCCCCAGCGGGGACAGATACGCAGTATTTT.

The chain is built from TRBV7-2 and TRBJ2-4; D perhaps matches TRBD1 (6 bases). Germline loops: CDR1 SGHTA, CDR2 FQGNSA. The V gene lost 3 bases and the J gene lost 2 bases, with 14 bases spanning the gap. The CDR3 spans 16 residues. The CDR3 nucleotides read TGTGCCAGCAGCTTTCAACAGGGTCTAACCAAAAACATTCAGTACTTC. Its protein is CASSFQQGLTKNIQYF.

J is TRBJ2-2 and V is TRBV11-3; 7 bases are shared with TRBD2. The CDR3 is made up of 17 amino acids. The germline CDR1 and CDR2 sequences are SGHNT and YENEEA. V dropped 0 bases and J dropped 3; count of bases not matched to a gene: 7. CDR3 nucleotide sequence: TGTGCCAGCAGCTTAGACTTCTCGGGAGGTGACACCGGGGAGCTGTTTTTT. This encodes CASSLDFSGGDTGELFF.

The chain carries TRBV6-5 and TRBJ1-1; unclear D gene. The CDR3 is 14 residues long. CDR1 is MNHEY and CDR2 is SVGAGI in the germline V gene. The ends were cut back, 2 bases at V and 2 bases at J, with 9 bases in the middle. The CDR3 protein is CASSYQRENTEAFF. CDR3 nucleotide sequence: TGTGCCAGCAGTTACCAACGGGAAAACACTGAAGCTTTCTTT.

The chain uses TRBV11-2 and TRBJ2-3; 9 bases fit TRBD2. This CDR3 contains 15 residues. Germline V lookup: CDR1 SGHAT, CDR2 FQNNGV. The V segment lost 1 base and the J segment 5 bases; nucleotides outside the gene matches: 4. The CDR3 DNA follows: TGTGCCAGCAGCTTAGTTGCGGGAGGGATAGATACGCAGTATTTT. Translating gives CASSLVAGGIDTQYF.

This clone was counted a few times. CDR3 in DNA: TGCAGCGTTAGCGGGAGACTGAGGGACGAGCAGTACTTC. This sequence encodes CSVSGRLRDEQYF. The chain couples TRBV29-1 to TRBJ2-7; 8 bases are a match to TRBD2. Germline loops: CDR1 SQVTM, CDR2 ANQGSEA. This CDR3 spans 13 amino acids. Trimming cost V 5 bases and J 5 bases; bases outside gene matches: 8.

The V call is TRBV7-2, the J call TRBJ2-7; no definite D call. CDR3 length: 15 amino acids. Trimming removed 4 bases at V and 3 bases at J, with 16 bases between. The germline gives CDR1 SGHTA, CDR2 FQGNSA. The CDR3 bases are TGTGCCAGCAGCTCAAGCCCGACACTGGGCTACGAGCAGTACTTC. As protein: CASSSSPTLGYEQYF.

The rearrangement joins TRBV13 to TRBJ2-2; D gene ambiguous. V was trimmed by 7 bases and J by 0 bases, leaving 15 bases between them. This CDR3 is built from 16 residues. CDR1 is PRHDT, CDR2 FYEKMQ, per germline (reference sequence). CDR3 bases: TGTGCCAGCAACTACCTCCCTATGGCGAACACCGGGGAGCTGTTTTTT. This sequence encodes CASNYLPMANTGELFF.

This clone was recorded only once. This chain links TRBV27 with TRBJ2-3; maybe TRBD2 (6 bases). The germline V gene has CDR1 MNHEY and CDR2 SMNVEV (reference sequence). With 6 bases removed from V and 0 bases from J, the gap between germline ends came to 10 bases. This CDR3 has 14 amino acids. The CDR3 DNA reads TGTGCCAGCAGAATAGCGGTTAGCACAGATACGCAGTATTTT. It specifies CASRIAVSTDTQYF.

The chain employs TRBV4-1 and TRBJ1-1; tentative D call: TRBD1 (5 bases). CDR1 is MGHRA, CDR2 YSYEKL, per germline. Trimming took 0 bases from V and 1 from J, leaving 12 bases between them. The CDR3 is 16 residues long. The CDR3 region is CASSQDYNTGNTEAFF. The CDR3 DNA reads as TGCGCCAGCAGCCAAGATTATAATACAGGGAACACTGAAGCTTTCTTT.

V gene TRBV4-1 combines with J gene TRBJ1-4, with D hard to call. There are 15 residues in the CDR3. The ends were cut back, 2 bases at V and 8 bases at J, with 15 bases in the middle. Germline V gene sequence: CDR1 MGHRA, CDR2 YSYEKL. The CDR3 region is CASSQPAVGIEKLFF. In DNA form, the CDR3 reads TGCGCCAGCAGCCAACCGGCGGTTGGTATAGAAAAACTGTTTTTT.

This chain links TRBV19 with TRBJ2-3, with 12 bases aligning to TRBD2. The germline V gene has CDR1 LNHDA and CDR2 SQIVND (reference sequence). V dropped 7 bases and J dropped 2; count of bases not matched to a gene: 13. This CDR3 contains 18 residues. Written as DNA, the CDR3 is TGTGCCAGTACCCAGCCCCAAACTAGCGGGAGGAACACAGATACGCAGTATTTT. Encoded protein: CASTQPQTSGRNTDTQYF.

V is TRBV6-1 and J is TRBJ2-7; D remains ambiguous. The CDR3 spans 13 residues. The ends were cut back, 2 bases at V and 7 bases at J, with 12 bases in the middle. Germline V gene data show CDR1 as MNHNS and CDR2 as SASEGT. The chain's CDR3 is CASSELRKSEQYF. The CDR3 nucleotides read TGTGCCAGCAGTGAACTGAGGAAGAGTGAGCAGTACTTC.